This T cell receptor beta chain was recorded in a study of T cell repertoires in aging, cancer and after chemotherapy. The study, taken as a whole, reports: No conclusions about immunological memory after chemotherapy can be drawn from the repertoire data. Untreated cancer patients had significantly lower blood TCR diversity than age-matched healthy donors.

Amplification of TCR beta used genomic DNA extracted from peripheral blood. Rearranged V-D-J TRB sequences were amplified with a mixed TRB-A/B primer pool. TCRdb fed the multiplex PCR reads into MiXCR, producing one record per CDR3 protein. The sample consists of 4,000 to 4,500 distinct CDR3 sequences, 28% of them appearing once. CDR1 is MNHEY, CDR2 SVGAGI, per germline. V was trimmed by 5 bases and J by 10 bases, leaving 18 bases between them. CDR3 length: 14 residues. Comment on this clonotype: Its antigen is currently unknown.

The sample taken for sequencing was blood. This receptor was taken from a human donor in good health. The chain employs TRBV6-5 and TRBJ2-4; weak D call: TRBD2 (6 bases). This CDR3 reads CASSASPGTSIQYF. The CDR3 DNA follows: TGTGCCAGCAGTGCATCTCCGGGGACTTCAATTCAGTACTTC.